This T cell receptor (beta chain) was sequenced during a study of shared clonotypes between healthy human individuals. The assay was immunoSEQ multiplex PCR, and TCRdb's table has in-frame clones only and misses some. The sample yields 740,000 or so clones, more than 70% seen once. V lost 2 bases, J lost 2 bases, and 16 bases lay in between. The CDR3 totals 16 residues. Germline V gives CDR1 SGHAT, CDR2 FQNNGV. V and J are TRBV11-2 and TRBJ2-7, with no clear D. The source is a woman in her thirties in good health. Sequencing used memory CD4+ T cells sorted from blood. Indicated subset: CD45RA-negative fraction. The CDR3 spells CASSLSTAEPTYEQYF. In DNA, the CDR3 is TGTGCCAGCAGCTTAAGTACGGCGGAGCCAACCTACGAGCAGTACTTC.